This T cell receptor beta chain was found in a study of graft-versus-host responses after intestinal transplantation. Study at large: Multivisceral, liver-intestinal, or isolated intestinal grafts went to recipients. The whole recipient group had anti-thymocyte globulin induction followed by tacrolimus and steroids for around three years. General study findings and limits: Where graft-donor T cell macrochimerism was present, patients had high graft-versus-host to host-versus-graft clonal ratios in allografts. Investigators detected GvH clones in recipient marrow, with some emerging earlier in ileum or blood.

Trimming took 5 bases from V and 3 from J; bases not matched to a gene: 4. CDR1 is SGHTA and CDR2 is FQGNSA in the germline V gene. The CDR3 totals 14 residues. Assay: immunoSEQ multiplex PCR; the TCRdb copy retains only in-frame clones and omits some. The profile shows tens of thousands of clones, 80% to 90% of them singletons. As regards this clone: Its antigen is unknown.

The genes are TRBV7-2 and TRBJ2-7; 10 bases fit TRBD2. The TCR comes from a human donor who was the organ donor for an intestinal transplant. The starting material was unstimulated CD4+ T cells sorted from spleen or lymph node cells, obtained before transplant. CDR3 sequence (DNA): TGTGCCAGCAGCCAACTAGCGGGGCACTACGAGCAGTACTTC. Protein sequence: CASSQLAGHYEQYF.